Listed here are 23 T cell receptor beta chains from one sample, sequenced in a study of blood T cell repertoires in COVID-19 (TCRdb year 2020). The library was made by the immunoSEQ multiplex PCR assay. The table comes from immuneACCESS by way of TCRdb, which keeps in-frame sequences with V and J called. Part of the clones is missing from these tables; in studies checked, under half for an unresolved V gene and the rest for unknown reasons. The table for this sample lists some 66,000 clones; more than 75% of them were counted only once. Of the sample, approximately 52% falls within the top ten clones. The sequenced sample consisted of peripheral blood. These TCRs come from a woman at least 80 years old with acute or convalescent COVID-19.

The chain employs TRBV11-1 and TRBJ1-1; D gene uncertain. This CDR3 has 14 residues. The germline V gene has CDR1 SGHAT and CDR2 FQDESV (reference sequence). V was cut by 2 bases and J by 0 bases, with 7 bases left in between. CDR3 loop: CASSLFSLNTEAFF. The CDR3 nucleotides are TGTGCCAGCAGCTTATTCTCGTTGAACACTGAAGCTTTCTTT.

This clone was counted only a few times. At one boundary the junction diverges from the germline segment, which might be a read error. The chain combines TRBV19 with TRBJ2-7, with 9 bases matching TRBD1. Germline V gene lookup returns CDR1 LNHDA and CDR2 SQIVND (reference sequence). This CDR3 spans 13 amino acids. Written as DNA, the CDR3 is TGTGCCAGTAGTTCGGGACAGGGTACCAGACCAAACTTC. Translation: CASSSGQGTRPNF.

The chain joins TRBV6-5 to TRBJ1-1; perhaps TRBD1 as D (5 bases). CDR1 and CDR2 (germline): MNHEY, SVGAGI. Deletions cut 8 bases from V and 5 bases from J, with 18 bases between. The CDR3 has 14 residues. Here the CDR3 reads CASRGGRGMTEAFF. The CDR3 bases are TGTGCCAGCCGGGGGGGACGGGGGATGACTGAAGCTTTCTTT.

The chain joins TRBV9 to TRBJ2-3; TRBD2 matches 7 bases. Germline CDR1 and CDR2: SGDLS and YYNGEE. The CDR3 sequence is 15 residues long. Unmatched junction bases numbered 7, after V lost 0 bases and J lost 6 bases. The chain's CDR3 is CASSVVGGGGDTQYF. The CDR3 DNA reads TGTGCCAGCAGCGTAGTTGGCGGGGGTGGGGATACGCAGTATTTT.

This chain uses TRBV6-5 with TRBJ2-3; TRBD1 agrees at 9 bases. V dropped 7 bases and J dropped 6; count of bases not matched to a gene: 8. In germline, CDR1 is MNHEY, CDR2 SVGAGI. The CDR3 extends over 14 amino acids. The DNA for the CDR3 is TGTGCCAGCAAACTACAGGGGGCCGGGGATACGCAGTATTTT. Translating it yields CASKLQGAGDTQYF.

The chain links TRBV7-8 to TRBJ2-7; 9 bases are shared with TRBD1. V lost 3 bases, J lost 3 bases, and 6 bases stayed unmatched. CDR1 is SGHVS and CDR2 is FQNEAQ in the germline V gene. The CDR3 contains 15 residues. The CDR3 nucleotides are TGTGCCAGCAGCTTGACGGGACAGGGCTACTACGAGCAGTACTTC. Residues: CASSLTGQGYYEQYF.

This rearrangement joins TRBV4-1 to TRBJ1-1, with 7 nucleotides matching TRBD1. The germline gives CDR1 MGHRA, CDR2 YSYEKL. With 1 base clipped from V and 3 bases from J, the junction kept 5 bases outside the gene matches. The CDR3 runs 15 residues. The CDR3 sequence: CASSQADRRYTEAFF. As DNA, the CDR3 is TGCGCCAGCAGCCAAGCGGACAGGCGGTACACTGAAGCTTTCTTT.

The chain joins TRBV18 to TRBJ2-7; TRBD1 matches at 9 bases. Germline V lookup: CDR1 KGHSH, CDR2 LQKENI. The V segment lost 0 bases and the J segment 6 bases; nucleotides outside the gene matches: 6. The CDR3 loop spans 15 amino acids. CDR3: CASSPPTGGLGEQYF. DNA for the CDR3: TGTGCCAGCTCACCACCGACAGGGGGTTTGGGCGAGCAGTACTTC.

The CDR3 is CASSLGTGGEKLFF. CDR3 nucleotides: TGCGCCAGCAGCCTGGGGACAGGCGGTGAAAAACTGTTTTTT. The chain links TRBV4-3 to TRBJ1-4; 8 bases map to TRBD1. V gave up 4 bases and J gave up 7 bases; unmatched junction bases: 5. The germline gives CDR1 LGHNA, CDR2 YSLEER. The CDR3 is 14 amino acids.

For the CDR3, the DNA is TGCAGCGCCGGACAGAGGAACACTGAAGCTTTCTTT. It codes for CSAGQRNTEAFF. V and J are TRBV29-1 and TRBJ1-1; possible D gene TRBD1, 6 bases. The CDR3 is 12 amino acids. The V gene's germline CDR1 is SQVTM and CDR2 ANQGSEA. The V end was cut by 7 bases, the J end by 1 base, with 10 bases between.

This rearrangement joins TRBV21-1 to TRBJ2-3; TRBD2 is taken as the D call from the table, unchecked against the DNA. TRBV21-1 is listed as a pseudogene. There are 21 residues in the CDR3. CDR3 in amino acids: CASSKGEGLASGRMNTDTQYF. The CDR3 DNA is TGTGCCAGCAGCAAAGGAGAGGGGCTGGCTAGCGGGAGAATGAACACAGATACGCAGTATTTT.

The rearrangement joins TRBV19 to TRBJ1-4, with TRBD1 as a possible D gene (6 bases). The CDR3 runs 13 residues. Germline assignment: CDR1 LNHDA and CDR2 SQIVND (reference sequence). V was shortened by 6 bases and J by 8 bases, with 13 bases between the two germline ends. The chain's CDR3 is CASSRQDREKLFF. In DNA, the CDR3 is TGTGCCAGTAGCCGACAGGACAGAGAAAAACTGTTTTTT.

V usage is TRBV7-9 and J usage is TRBJ1-4; 9 nucleotides match TRBD1. J gave up 4 bases and V 3 bases, and 6 bases lay outside the gene matches. In germline, CDR1 is SEHNR, CDR2 FQNEAQ (reference sequence). The CDR3 extends over 16 amino acids. The CDR3 reads CASSFRDRGINEKLFF. Written as DNA, the CDR3 is TGTGCCAGCAGCTTTAGAGACAGGGGGATTAATGAAAAACTGTTTTTT.

The chain has TRBV28 and TRBJ2-4; TRBD1 matches at 12 bases. J gave up 4 bases and V 3 bases, and 10 bases lay outside the gene matches. CDR1 is MDHEN, CDR2 SYDVKM, per germline. The CDR3 has 18 residues. The CDR3 loop reads CASSLWDRGRRRKNIQYF. The CDR3 DNA reads TGTGCCAGCAGTTTGTGGGACAGGGGGCGCCGCAGGAAAAACATTCAGTACTTC.

The V and J genes are TRBV5-4 and TRBJ1-5; TRBD1 agrees at 9 bases. The CDR3 length is 15 residues. Germline CDR1 SGHNT, CDR2 YYREEE (reference sequence). V trimming: 4 bases; J trimming: 0 bases; junction bases outside the gene matches: 2. CDR3 in DNA: TGTGCCAGCAGCCGGACAGGGGATAGCAATCAGCCCCAGCATTTT. Amino acid sequence: CASSRTGDSNQPQHF.

As regards this clone: The sample holds other DNA sequences that translate to the same CDR3. The V gene is TRBV30, the J gene TRBJ1-1; D unclear. Trimming left V 0 bases short and J 0 bases short, with 5 bases between. Germline CDR1 GTSNPN, CDR2 SVGIG (reference sequence). The CDR3 has 13 residues. The chain's CDR3 is CAWSVALNTEAFF. CDR3 in DNA: TGTGCCTGGAGTGTAGCCTTGAACACTGAAGCTTTCTTT. The full variable domain, rest sourced from reference TRBV30 and TRBJ1-1, is SQTIHQWPATLVQPVGSPLSLECTVEGTSNPNLYWYRQAAGRGLQLLFYSVGIGQISSEVPQNLSASRPQDRQFILSSKKLLLSDSGFYLCAWSVALNTEAFFGQGTRLTVV.

Here the CDR3 DNA reads TGTGCCAGCAGCTCCATGCGGGGGCTAGTCACCAACAATGAGCAGTTCTTC. The encoded protein is CASSSMRGLVTNNEQFF. The chain links TRBV7-9 to TRBJ2-1, with TRBD2 as a possible D gene (7 bases). Trimming took 4 bases from V and 5 from J, leaving 21 bases between them. The germline V gene has CDR1 SEHNR and CDR2 FQNEAQ (reference sequence). This CDR3 has 17 residues.

This chain connects TRBV28 to TRBJ2-1; 9 positions agree with TRBD2. This CDR3 has 15 residues. V dropped 6 bases and J dropped 2; count of bases not matched to a gene: 5. Per the germline V gene, CDR1 is MDHEN and CDR2 is SYDVKM. This chain's CDR3 is CASSRGLATYNEQFF. CDR3 nucleotides: TGTGCCAGCAGCCGCGGACTAGCGACCTACAATGAGCAGTTCTTC. Variable domain in full (rest from reference TRBV28 and TRBJ2-1): DVKVTQSSRYLVKRTGEKVFLECVQDMDHENMFWYRQDPGLGLRLIYFSYDVKMKEKGDIPEGYSVSREKKERFSLILESASTNQTSMYLCASSRGLATYNEQFFGPGTRLTVL.

The chain combines TRBV29-1 with TRBJ1-3; D is perhaps TRBD1 (6 bases). Germline V gene lookup returns CDR1 SQVTM and CDR2 ANQGSEA. There are 14 residues in the CDR3. The V end was cut by 3 bases, the J end by 3 bases, with 12 bases between. The chain's CDR3 is CSVDDRMVGNTIYF. CDR3 DNA: TGCAGCGTTGATGACAGGATGGTTGGAAACACCATATATTTT.

This chain connects TRBV6-6 to TRBJ2-2; D might be TRBD2 (9 bases). The V end was cut by 7 bases, the J end by 3 bases, with 18 bases between. Germline V gene lookup returns CDR1 MNHNY and CDR2 SVGAGI (reference sequence). This CDR3 region has 16 residues. The DNA for the CDR3 is TGTGCCAGCACCCCAGGGGGCGGGAGGGACACCGGGGAGCTGTTTTTT. Its translation is CASTPGGGRDTGELFF.

The chain has TRBV19 and TRBJ2-1; possibly TRBD2 for D (5 bases). Germline CDR1 reads LNHDA; CDR2 reads SQIVND (reference sequence). The length of the CDR3 is 15 residues. Trimming shortened V by 4 bases and J by 2 bases, and 12 bases separated the two germline ends. CDR3 sequence (DNA): TGTGCCAGTAGTAAGGATGGGCGGGCCTACAATGAGCAGTTCTTC. It specifies CASSKDGRAYNEQFF.

This chain joins TRBV6-2 or TRBV6-3 and TRBJ1-1; 7 nucleotides line up with TRBD1. Germline CDR1 reads MNHEY; CDR2 reads SVGEGT. The CDR3 has 13 residues. J gave up 7 bases and V 6 bases, and 8 bases lay outside the gene matches. CDR3 in DNA: TGTGCCAGCAGCCCCCCGGGACAGCGTGAAGCTTTCTTT. Protein sequence: CASSPPGQREAFF.

The chain links TRBV27 to TRBJ1-5; D perhaps matches TRBD1 (5 bases). The V end was cut by 6 bases, the J end by 2 bases, with 17 bases between. Per the germline V gene, CDR1 is MNHEY and CDR2 is SMNVEV (reference sequence). This CDR3 has 16 amino acids. CDR3 amino acids: CASSPLGGEGNQPQHF. The CDR3 nucleotides read TGTGCCAGCAGCCCATTGGGGGGGGAAGGCAATCAGCCCCAGCATTTT.